This TCR beta chain is from a study of blood T cells in healthy people across ages. Points on this clonotype: Antigen: not known.

Through a sample-barcoded 5' primer and a J-beta primer mix, a second PCR was run for about 6 to 11 cycles. Any given sample supplied a minimum of 2.5 million CDR3-containing paired-end reads. TCRdb called the 5' RACE reads again in MiXCR, with one record for every CDR3 protein. Of approximately 810,000 distinct CDR3 sequences in the sample, under 40% were seen once. Germline CDR1 reads SGHTA; CDR2 reads FQGNSA. This CDR3 spans 15 amino acids. With 5 bases clipped from V and 0 bases from J, the junction kept 4 bases outside the gene matches. Study-wide findings and caveats: A strong correlation was seen between TCR beta diversity and naive T cell percentage. Expanded clonotype changes were possibly confounded by unknown donor CMV status.

This chain links TRBV7-2 with TRBJ2-5; 9 nucleotides agree with TRBD2. The sequencing sample was made of blood. This clonotype originated in a man between 18 and 35 years old in good health. CDR3 coding DNA: TGTGCCAGCAGCCGATCTAGCGGGGACCAAGAGACCCAGTACTTC. Translation gives CASSRSSGDQETQYF.